This T cell receptor beta chain was sequenced in a study of blood T cell repertoires in COVID-19. Study overall: From the United States, Italy and Spain came samples of acute and convalescent COVID-19.

Libraries were prepared by immunoSEQ multiplex PCR; TCRdb keeps only in-frame clonotypes and omits some of them. Counted here are approximately 150,000 clones, around 90% occurring once; the ten biggest clones make up around 1.9%. Unmatched junction bases numbered 14, after V lost 3 bases and J lost 5 bases. Germline V lookup: CDR1 SGHNT, CDR2 YYREEE (reference sequence). CDR3 length: 19 amino acids. The specimen was peripheral blood. This TCR was recovered from a man aged 45 to 65 who had recovered from COVID-19. The genes are TRBV5-4 and TRBJ2-3; 14 bases line up with TRBD2. CDR3 nucleotides: TGTGCCAGCAGCTCCGGGGCGGGGACTAGCGGGAGTCGCAGAGATACGCAGTATTTT. Its protein product is CASSSGAGTSGSRRDTQYF.